These T cell receptor beta chains were read from a single sample in a study of blood T cell repertoires in COVID-19. The assay was immunoSEQ multiplex PCR, and TCRdb's table has in-frame clones only and misses some. The sample records approximately 200,000 clones, approximately 80% being singletons. Sequenced: peripheral blood. Receptors originate from a woman in her 50s with acute or convalescent COVID-19. CDR3s include the opening cysteine and the closing phenylalanine or tryptophan. A D gene is named only where the DNA matches it firmly. Rows give clone size only sometimes, using once, few, many, or a class for an expanded clone.

size,V,D,J,DNA,CDR3
.,TRBV27,.,TRBJ2-5,TGTGCCAGCACGGCACCACAGGGAACCCAGTACTTC,CASTAPQGTQYF
.,TRBV10-3,TRBD1,TRBJ1-1,TGTGCCATCAGGCCTACAGGGGTTGGCACTGAAGCTTTCTTT,CAIRPTGVGTEAFF
once,TRBV28,TRBD2,TRBJ2-1,TGTGCCAGCAGAGCGGGAGTGGCCTACAATGAGCAGTTCTTC,CASRAGVAYNEQFF
.,TRBV23-1,.,TRBJ1-4,TGCGCCAGCAGTCAATCCCGGGGGAGACTAAATGAAAAAACTGTTTTT,CASSQSRGRLNEKTVF
.,TRBV6-1,.,TRBJ1-2,TGTGCCAGCAGTGAATATCGCAGGGTGGGGAATGGCTACACCTTC,CASSEYRRVGNGYTF
.,TRBV5-5,TRBD1,TRBJ2-3,TGTGCCAGCAGCCTCCAGACAGGGAAGGCAGATACGCAGTATTTT,CASSLQTGKADTQYF
once,TRBV14,.,TRBJ1-2,TGTGCCAGCAGCCAAGTCTGGGGGGATTATGGCTACACCTTC,CASSQVWGDYGYTF
once,TRBV18,.,TRBJ2-7,TGTGCCAGCTCACCACTCAGTGCCTACGAGCAGTACTTC,CASSPLSAYEQYF
.,TRBV3-1/TRBV3-2,.,TRBJ2-3,TGTGCCAGCAGCCTTTTTAAGTCTAGGGAGATCACAGATACGCAGTATTTT,CASSLFKSREITDTQYF
.,TRBV5-1,TRBD1,TRBJ1-1,TGCGCCAGCAGCGGGGACAGGGAGGACACTGAAGCTTTCTTT,CASSGDREDTEAFF
.,TRBV10-3,.,TRBJ2-2,TGTGCCATCAGTGATCCAGTCAACACCGGGGAGCTGTTTTTT,CAISDPVNTGELFF
.,TRBV20-1,.,TRBJ1-3,TGCAGTGCTAGTGACGGTACTGGAAACACCATATATTTT,CSASDGTGNTIYF
.,TRBV2,.,TRBJ1-5,TGTGCCAGCAGACGTGACACAGCATTTCCCCAGCATTTT,CASRRDTAFPQHF
few,TRBV10-3,.,TRBJ1-1,TGTGCCATCAGTCCATCTGACAGGAACACTGAAGCTTTCTTT,CAISPSDRNTEAFF
.,TRBV5-1,TRBD1,TRBJ2-3,TGCGCCAGCAGCTTGGAAGACAGGGCTACAGATACGCAGTATTTT,CASSLEDRATDTQYF
.,TRBV5-1,TRBD1,TRBJ2-1,TGCGCCAGCAGCTCGGACAGGGGGCCCTACAATGAGCAGTTCTTC,CASSSDRGPYNEQFF
.,TRBV18,.,TRBJ2-2,TGTGCCAGCCCACCACCCCCGGGGAACACCGGGGAGCTGTTTTTT,CASPPPPGNTGELFF
.,TRBV12-3/TRBV12-4,.,TRBJ1-2,TGTGCCAGCAGGGGGGGAATGGAGAGCTACACCTTC,CASRGGMESYTF
.,TRBV6-1,.,TRBJ2-7,TGTGCCAGCAGTGAAGTTAGGGAGGCAGGGTCTCGCGAGCAGTACTTC,CASSEVREAGSREQYF
once,TRBV14,.,TRBJ2-3,TGTGCCAGCAGCCCAGGACAGATTGCTAGCACAGATACGCAGTATTTT,CASSPGQIASTDTQYF
.,TRBV18,.,TRBJ1-1,TGTGCCAGCTCACCACATAAGAACACTGAAGCTTTCTTT,CASSPHKNTEAFF
.,TRBV7-2,TRBD2,TRBJ2-1,TGTGCCAGCAGCCCCCTTAGCGGGAGGGGGATCTACAATGAGCAGTTCTTC,CASSPLSGRGIYNEQFF
.,TRBV9,TRBD1,TRBJ1-4,TGTGCCAGCAGCGTAGCAGGGGGCTCCTATGAAAAACTGTTTTTT,CASSVAGGSYEKLFF
.,TRBV7-3,.,TRBJ2-3,TGTGCCAGCTCTCCCCTTGGACTCACAGATACGCAGTATTTT,CASSPLGLTDTQYF
.,TRBV5-1,TRBD1,TRBJ2-2,TGCGCCAGCAGCCGGGACACGGACAGGTTGACCACCGGGGAGCTGTTTTTT,CASSRDTDRLTTGELFF
few,TRBV28,TRBD1,TRBJ1-2,TGTGCCAGCACCAACATTCGGACAGGCGGGGGCTACACCTTC,CASTNIRTGGGYTF
.,TRBV6-5,.,TRBJ1-4,TGTGCCAGCAGCCCCCCAGGGAGGAATGAAAAACTGTTTTTT,CASSPPGRNEKLFF